The T cell receptor beta chain described here comes from a study of CD8+ T cells in alopecia areata. Study context: Treated patients were given 5 to 10 mg oral tofacitinib twice daily.

cDNA reverse transcribed from extracted RNA served as the sequencing template. Only in-frame clones appear in the TCRdb table, and some are missing; sequencing was by immunoSEQ multiplex PCR. In the table there are 120,000 or so clones, around 63% of which are singletons. Whole-study findings and limits: Especially in alopecia totalis/universalis, lesional scalp showed greater clonality than normal scalp did. Links between baseline CD8+ expansion and response need larger treated cohorts.

V was clipped by 4 bases and J by 3 bases; unmatched bases: 10. There are 16 residues in the CDR3. Germline values: CDR1 SGHRS, CDR2 YFSETQ. Treatment noted: oral pan-JAK inhibitor, 5-10 mg twice daily. To note about this clone: The antigen is undetermined.

The source material was CD4+ T cells sorted from blood, sampled at week 4, from a patient treated with tofacitinib. This chain uses TRBV5-1 with TRBJ2-5, with 9 bases matching TRBD2. This receptor was obtained from a human donor with alopecia areata. CDR3 sequence: CASSLAGHSAKETQYF. DNA of the CDR3: TGCGCCAGCAGCCTAGCGGGACACTCGGCAAAAGAGACCCAGTACTTC.